What follows describes a single TCR beta chain. These data belong to a study of blood T cell repertoires in COVID-19. The germline gives CDR1 SGHRS, CDR2 YFSETQ. V gave up 0 bases and J gave up 2 bases, with 12 bases separating them. This CDR3 spans 16 amino acids. The authors' processing: The authors estimated nucleated cell counts from reference gene primer amplification. Generated by immunoSEQ multiplex PCR, the TCRdb table keeps only in-frame clones and is missing some. V and J calls and clone size come straight from that table; D and trimming were deduced from the DNA. The sample has almost 200,000 clones; about 85% are singletons.

This receptor was taken from a woman in her 40s with COVID-19, enrolled during active disease. The sequenced sample consisted of peripheral blood. The chain uses TRBV5-1 and TRBJ2-1; D is possibly TRBD2 (5 bases). The CDR3 reads CASSLAPGSTYNEQFF. CDR3 bases: TGCGCCAGCAGCTTGGCCCCGGGAAGTACCTACAATGAGCAGTTCTTC.